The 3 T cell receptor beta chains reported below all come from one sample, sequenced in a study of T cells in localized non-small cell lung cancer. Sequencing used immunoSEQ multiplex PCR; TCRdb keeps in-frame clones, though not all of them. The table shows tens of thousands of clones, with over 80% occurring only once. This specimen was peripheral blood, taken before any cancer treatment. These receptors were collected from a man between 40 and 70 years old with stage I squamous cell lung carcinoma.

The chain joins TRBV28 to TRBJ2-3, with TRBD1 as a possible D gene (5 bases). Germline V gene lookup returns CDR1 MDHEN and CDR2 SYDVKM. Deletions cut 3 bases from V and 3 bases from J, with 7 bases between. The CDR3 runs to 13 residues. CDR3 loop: CASSLTETDTQYF. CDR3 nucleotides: TGTGCCAGCAGTTTGACAGAAACAGATACGCAGTATTTT.

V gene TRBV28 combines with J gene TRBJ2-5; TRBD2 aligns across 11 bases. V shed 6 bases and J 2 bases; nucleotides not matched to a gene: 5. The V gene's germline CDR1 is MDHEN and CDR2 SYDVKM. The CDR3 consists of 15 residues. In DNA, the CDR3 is TGTGCCAGCAGGACGGGACTAGCGGTACAAGAGACCCAGTACTTC. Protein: CASRTGLAVQETQYF.

CDR3 in DNA: TGTGCCAGTGGGGGGGGCCAAACAGATACGCAGTATTTT. Its translation is CASGGGQTDTQYF. V is TRBV27 and J is TRBJ2-3; possible D gene TRBD2, 7 bases. Trimming stripped 9 bases from V and 3 bases from J, with 13 bases between. This CDR3 comprises 13 residues. Looked up from germline, CDR1 is MNHEY and CDR2 is SMNVEV (reference sequence).